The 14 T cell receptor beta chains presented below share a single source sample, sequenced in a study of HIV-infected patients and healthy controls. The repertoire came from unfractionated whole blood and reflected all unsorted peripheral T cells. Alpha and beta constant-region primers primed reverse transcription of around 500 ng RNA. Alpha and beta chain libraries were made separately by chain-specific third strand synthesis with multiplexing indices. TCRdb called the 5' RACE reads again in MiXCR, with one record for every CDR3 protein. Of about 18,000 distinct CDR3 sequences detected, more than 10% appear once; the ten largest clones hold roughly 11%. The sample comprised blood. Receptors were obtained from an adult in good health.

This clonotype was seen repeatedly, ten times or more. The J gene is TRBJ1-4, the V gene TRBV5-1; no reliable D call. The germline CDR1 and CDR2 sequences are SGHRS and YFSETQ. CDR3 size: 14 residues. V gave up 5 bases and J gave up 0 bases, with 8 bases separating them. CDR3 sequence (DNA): TGCGCCAGCAGTCCAAGTGCAACTAATGAAAAACTGTTTTTT. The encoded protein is CASSPSATNEKLFF.

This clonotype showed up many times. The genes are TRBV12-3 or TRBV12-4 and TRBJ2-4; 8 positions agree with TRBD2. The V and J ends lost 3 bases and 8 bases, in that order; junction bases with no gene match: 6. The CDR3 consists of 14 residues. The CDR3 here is CASSLGGGPYIQYF. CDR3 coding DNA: TGTGCCAGCAGTTTGGGCGGGGGGCCATACATTCAGTACTTC.

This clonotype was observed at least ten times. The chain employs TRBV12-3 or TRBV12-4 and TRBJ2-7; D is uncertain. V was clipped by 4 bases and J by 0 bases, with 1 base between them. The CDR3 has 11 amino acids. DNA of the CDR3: TGTGCCAGCAGTTCCTCCTACGAGCAGTACTTC. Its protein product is CASSSSYEQYF.

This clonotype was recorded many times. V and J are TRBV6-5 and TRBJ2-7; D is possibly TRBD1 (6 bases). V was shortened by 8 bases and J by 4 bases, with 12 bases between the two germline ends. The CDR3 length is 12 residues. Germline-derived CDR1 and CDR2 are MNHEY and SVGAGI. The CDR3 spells CASRQTGYEQYF. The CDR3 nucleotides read TGTGCCAGCCGACAGACAGGTTACGAGCAGTACTTC.

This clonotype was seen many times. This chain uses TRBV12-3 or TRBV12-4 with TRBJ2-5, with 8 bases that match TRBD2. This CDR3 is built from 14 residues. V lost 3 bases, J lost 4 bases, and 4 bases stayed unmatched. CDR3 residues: CASSFGGGRETQYF. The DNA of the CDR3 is TGTGCCAGCAGTTTTGGCGGGGGGCGAGAGACCCAGTACTTC.

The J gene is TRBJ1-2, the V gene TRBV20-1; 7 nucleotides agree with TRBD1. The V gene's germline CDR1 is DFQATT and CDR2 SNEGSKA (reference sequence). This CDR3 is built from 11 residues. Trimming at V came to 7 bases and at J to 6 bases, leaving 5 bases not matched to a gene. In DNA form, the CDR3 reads TGCAGTGGATCAGGGGGTCATGGCTACACCTTC. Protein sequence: CSGSGGHGYTF.

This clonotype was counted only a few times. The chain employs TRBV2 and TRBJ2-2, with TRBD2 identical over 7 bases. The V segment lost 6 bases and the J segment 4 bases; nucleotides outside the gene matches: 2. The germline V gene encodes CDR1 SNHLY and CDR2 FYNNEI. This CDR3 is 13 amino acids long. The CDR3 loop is CASRASGTGELFF. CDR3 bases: TGTGCCAGCAGAGCTAGCGGCACCGGGGAGCTGTTTTTT.

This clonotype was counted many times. CDR3 coding DNA: TGTGCTAGTGGTTTTTGGGTCCAGAACACTGAAGCTTTCTTT. Its translation: CASGFWVQNTEAFF. This sequence joins TRBV12-5 and TRBJ1-1; D uncertain. There are 14 residues in the CDR3. Trimming took off 3 bases at V and 1 base at J, with 9 bases between the two ends. Germline V lookup: CDR1 LGHNT, CDR2 FRNRAP.

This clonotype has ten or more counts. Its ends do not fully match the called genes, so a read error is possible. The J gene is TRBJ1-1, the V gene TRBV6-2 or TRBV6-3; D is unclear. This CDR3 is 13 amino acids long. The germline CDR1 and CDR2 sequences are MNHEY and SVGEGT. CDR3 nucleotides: TGTGCCAGCAGCGTACTGACCTTCGTCCCGGGAATCTTT. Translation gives CASSVLTFVPGIF.

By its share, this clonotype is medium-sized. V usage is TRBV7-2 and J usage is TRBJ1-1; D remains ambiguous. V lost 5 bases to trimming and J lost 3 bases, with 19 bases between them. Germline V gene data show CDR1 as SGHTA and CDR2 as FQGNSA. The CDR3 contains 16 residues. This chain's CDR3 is CASSLQRLLRHTEAFF. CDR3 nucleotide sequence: TGTGCCAGCAGCCTACAACGACTCCTCCGTCACACTGAAGCTTTCTTT.

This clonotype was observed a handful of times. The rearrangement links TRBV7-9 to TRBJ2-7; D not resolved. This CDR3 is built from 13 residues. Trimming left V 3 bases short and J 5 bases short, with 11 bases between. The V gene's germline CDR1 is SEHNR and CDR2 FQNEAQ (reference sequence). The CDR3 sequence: CASSFTPWDEQYF. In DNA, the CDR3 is TGTGCCAGCAGCTTTACCCCCTGGGACGAGCAGTACTTC.

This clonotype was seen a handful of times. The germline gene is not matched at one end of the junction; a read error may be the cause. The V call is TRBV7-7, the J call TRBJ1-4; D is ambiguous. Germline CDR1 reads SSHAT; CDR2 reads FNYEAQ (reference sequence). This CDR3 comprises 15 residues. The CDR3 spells CASSLDGSTNEKLFF. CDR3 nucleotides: TGTGCTAGCAGCTTAGATGGATCAACTAATGAAAAACTGTTTTTT.

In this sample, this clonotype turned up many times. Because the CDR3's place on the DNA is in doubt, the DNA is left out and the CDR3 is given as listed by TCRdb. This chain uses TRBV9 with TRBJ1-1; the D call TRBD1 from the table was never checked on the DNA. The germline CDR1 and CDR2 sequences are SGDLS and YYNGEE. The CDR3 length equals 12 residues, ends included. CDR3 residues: CASSQVGTGATF.

The CDR3: CASSVDGSSNQPQHF. The CDR3 bases are TGTGCCAGCAGCGTAGATGGCAGTAGCAATCAGCCCCAGCATTTT. The gene calls are TRBV9 and TRBJ1-5; no clear D. CDR3 length equals 15 residues. The V gene lost 0 bases and the J gene lost 0 bases, with 7 bases spanning the gap. The V gene's germline CDR1 is SGDLS and CDR2 YYNGEE. Drawing the rest from reference TRBV9 and TRBJ1-5, the complete variable domain is DSGVTQTPKHLITATGQRVTLRCSPRSGDLSVYWYQQSLDQGLQFLIQYYNGEERAKGNILERFSAQQFPDLHSELNLSSLELGDSALYFCASSVDGSSNQPQHFGDGTRLSIL.